A single sample is the source of the 25 T cell receptor beta chains below, sequenced in a study of blood T cells in healthy people across ages (dated by TCRdb to between 2014 and 2016). The library was built by means of 5' RACE. Sequencing used an Illumina HiSeq 2500. A second roughly 6 to 11 cycle PCR used a sample-barcoded 5' primer and a J-beta primer mix. TCRdb itself trimmed the public reads at Q25 with fastp, ran MiXCR and retained productive beta chains. A single entry per CDR3 protein holds the most common genes and DNA from its merged rows. This sample has about 580,000 distinct CDR3 sequences in its table, and under 55% of those were observed once. Together, the top ten hold 20% to 25% of the sample. Material: blood. Receptors originate from a man at least 80 years old in good health.

To note about this clonotype: One junction end does not reproduce the germline sequence, and a read error may be involved. This chain uses TRBV29-1 with TRBJ2-1; TRBD1 is a possible D gene (5 bases). The CDR3 has 13 amino acids. Germline-derived CDR1 and CDR2 are SQVTM and ANQGSEA. The CDR3 region has the DNA TGCAGCGTTGAGCCCCAGGGATACAATGGGCAGTTCTTC. It is translated as CSVEPQGYNGQFF.

As to this clonotype: One end of the junction varies from germline; a read error may be responsible. This chain uses TRBV12-3 or TRBV12-4 with TRBJ2-7, with D possibly matching TRBD1 (6 bases). This CDR3 is built from 14 residues. The CDR3 protein is CATSLGGSPYEQYF. CDR3 nucleotides: TGTGCCACCAGTTTAGGGGGATCTCCCTACGAGCAGTACTTC.

As to this clonotype: The germline gene is not matched at one end of the junction; a read error may be the cause. The rearrangement links TRBV4-2 to TRBJ2-3, with no clear D. The CDR3 contains 15 residues. From germline, CDR1 is LGHNA and CDR2 YNFKEQ. This CDR3 is CASSSTTLSTDMQYF. DNA of the CDR3: TGTGCCAGCAGCTCAACTACACTTAGCACAGATATGCAGTATTTT.

This clonotype was picked up a small number of times. V usage is TRBV2 and J usage is TRBJ1-6; the match to TRBD1 covers 9 bases. This CDR3 is built from 15 residues. V shed 6 bases, J shed 5 bases, and the junction held 5 bases outside the gene matches. CDR1 is SNHLY and CDR2 is FYNNEI in the germline V gene. The CDR3 region has the DNA TGTGCCAGCAGGACGGGACAGGGTAATAATTCACCCCTCCACTTT. It is translated as CASRTGQGNNSPLHF.

This clonotype was seen more than once but under ten times. V usage is TRBV5-6 and J usage is TRBJ2-3; the match to TRBD2 covers 11 bases. The trim removed 0 bases at V and 7 bases at J, leaving 4 bases unmatched. The CDR3 spans 15 residues. Germline CDR1 and CDR2: SGHDT and YYEEEE. The CDR3, as DNA: TGTGCCAGCAGCTTGGTAGCGGGGGGGCCTAATACGCAGTATTTT. This sequence encodes CASSLVAGGPNTQYF.

The gene calls are TRBV27 and TRBJ1-5, with TRBD1 as a possible D gene (5 bases). Looked up from germline, CDR1 is MNHEY and CDR2 is SMNVEV (reference sequence). The CDR3 consists of 13 residues. The V end was cut by 5 bases, the J end by 4 bases, with 9 bases between. The CDR3 nucleotides are TGTGCCAGCAGTGTCCGGGGGAATCAGCCCCAGCATTTT. Its translation is CASSVRGNQPQHF.

The chain uses TRBV5-1 and TRBJ2-5, with 7 bases identical to TRBD1. The CDR3 covers 14 residues. Trimming at V came to 3 bases and at J to 3 bases, leaving 5 bases not matched to a gene. Germline loops: CDR1 SGHRS, CDR2 YFSETQ. The CDR3 is CASSSQGQEETQYF. For the CDR3, the DNA is TGCGCCAGCAGCTCACAGGGGCAGGAAGAGACCCAGTACTTC.

V usage is TRBV6-5 and J usage is TRBJ2-7; D remains ambiguous. V dropped 5 bases and J dropped 1 base, with 15 bases sitting between them. Germline V gene lookup returns CDR1 MNHEY and CDR2 SVGAGI. CDR3 length: 15 amino acids. Here the CDR3 DNA reads TGTGCCAGCAGTAACCGATTGGTCGGTTCCTACGAGCAGTACTTC. This translates into CASSNRLVGSYEQYF.

Worth noting for this clonotype: One end of the junction does not line up with germline, which may come from a read error. The chain combines TRBV27 with TRBJ1-5; D call uncertain. The germline CDR1 and CDR2 sequences are MNHEY and SMNVEV (reference sequence). The CDR3 runs 14 residues. The CDR3 bases are TGTGTCAGCAGTGTATCCGGGCTAAATCAGTCCCAGCATTTT. The encoded protein is CVSSVSGLNQSQHF.

This clonotype appeared many times. CDR3 sequence (DNA): TGTGCCAGCAGTACGGGTGGGGGGTTCGATCAGCCCCAGCATTTT. It translates to CASSTGGGFDQPQHF. The genes are TRBV6-6 and TRBJ1-5, with a weak D call TRBD1 (5 bases). Trimming cost V 5 bases and J 5 bases, with 16 bases left between them. The CDR3 consists of 15 residues. Germline assignment: CDR1 MNHNY and CDR2 SVGAGI (reference sequence).

The chain uses TRBV10-3 and TRBJ1-2, with TRBD1 identical over 9 bases. Germline values: CDR1 ENHRY, CDR2 SYGVKD. The CDR3 sequence is 14 residues long. V dropped 6 bases and J dropped 4; count of bases not matched to a gene: 6. CDR3 in DNA: TGTGCCATCAGGAGGGACAGGGAACGCTATGGCTACACCTTC. It encodes CAIRRDRERYGYTF.

This clonotype has at least ten counts. The chain employs TRBV6-5 and TRBJ1-2; tentative D call: TRBD1 (5 bases). The CDR3 loop spans 16 amino acids. The V gene lost 0 bases and the J gene lost 8 bases, with 19 bases spanning the gap. Germline-derived CDR1 and CDR2 are MNHEY and SVGAGI. The CDR3 region is CASSYSSGDYGSGYTF. CDR3 bases: TGTGCCAGCAGTTACTCGTCCGGGGACTATGGGTCAGGCTACACCTTC.

The chain joins TRBV20-1 to TRBJ2-5; TRBD1 aligns across 8 bases. Trimming took 5 bases from V and 5 from J; bases not matched to a gene: 7. In germline, CDR1 is DFQATT, CDR2 SNEGSKA (reference sequence). The CDR3 length is 13 residues. As DNA, the CDR3 is TGCAGTGCTGTTCAGGGGGCTGGGGAGACCCAGTACTTC. Amino acid sequence: CSAVQGAGETQYF.

The CDR3 bases are TGTGCCACCCGTGCGGGCACGGCTTTCTTT. Translating it yields CATRAGTAFF. This chain links TRBV6-1 with TRBJ1-1, with D unclear. The ends were cut back, 10 bases at V and 11 bases at J, with 14 bases in the middle. CDR1 MNHNS and CDR2 SASEGT come from the germline V gene. The CDR3 spans 10 residues.

The chain carries TRBV4-3 and TRBJ1-2; a possible D gene is TRBD1 (5 bases). This CDR3 region has 14 residues. Per germline, CDR1 LGHNA and CDR2 YSLEER. V was cut by 1 base and J by 6 bases, with 12 bases left in between. In DNA, the CDR3 is TGCGCCAGCAGCCAAGGCCAGGGAATGAATGGCTACACCTTC. Translated: CASSQGQGMNGYTF.

V and J are TRBV7-2 and TRBJ1-2; D is possibly TRBD1 (6 bases). Germline CDR1 reads SGHTA; CDR2 reads FQGNSA. This CDR3 contains 13 residues. The germline V and J ends were trimmed by 4 bases and 7 bases, with 13 bases remaining between them. The DNA for the CDR3 is TGTGCCAGCAGCTACAGGGACACGGCTGGCTACACCTTC. This codes for CASSYRDTAGYTF.

The chain carries TRBV20-1 and TRBJ1-2; D gene ambiguous. The ends were cut back, 3 bases at V and 5 bases at J, with 10 bases in the middle. The germline CDR1 and CDR2 sequences are DFQATT and SNEGSKA (reference sequence). This CDR3 contains 12 residues. The CDR3 loop reads CSARFVKYGYTF. The CDR3 bases are TGCAGTGCTAGGTTCGTGAAGTATGGCTACACCTTC.

Only a few counts were recorded for this clonotype. The CDR3 loop is CASRLGTSGYEQYF. CDR3 in DNA: TGTGCCAGCAGGTTAGGGACTAGCGGTTACGAGCAGTACTTC. The chain employs TRBV5-5 and TRBJ2-7; 11 bases match TRBD2. CDR1 SGHKS and CDR2 YYEKEE come from the germline V gene (reference sequence). The J segment lost 4 bases and the V segment lost 5 bases, leaving 5 bases of the junction unmatched. The CDR3 has 14 residues. The variable domain in full, with the rest retrieved from reference TRBV5-5 and TRBJ2-7, is DAGVTQSPTHLIKTRGQQVTLRCSPISGHKSVSWYQQVLGQGPQFIFQYYEKEERGRGNFPDRFSARQFPNYSSELNVNALLLGDSALYLCASRLGTSGYEQYFGPGTRLTVT.

DNA for the CDR3: TGCAGCGTCGACCCGTTAACAGACAGCCGCAATGAGCAGTTCTTC. It yields the protein CSVDPLTDSRNEQFF. This chain joins TRBV29-1 and TRBJ2-1, with a weak D call TRBD1 (5 bases). The CDR3 runs 15 residues. Germline CDR1 and CDR2: SQVTM and ANQGSEA. V lost 6 bases to trimming and J lost 6 bases, with 21 bases between them.

This clonotype showed up many times. CDR3 in amino acids: CASSYQTGADTQYF. The CDR3 nucleotides read TGTGCCAGCAGTTACCAGACAGGGGCAGATACGCAGTATTTT. The chain recombines TRBV6-6 with TRBJ2-3; 8 bases fit TRBD1. V shed 2 bases and J 4 bases; nucleotides not matched to a gene: 2. This CDR3 has 14 amino acids. Per germline, CDR1 MNHNY and CDR2 SVGAGI (reference sequence).

This clonotype was seen only a few times. The genes are TRBV7-3 and TRBJ2-7; 10 positions agree with TRBD2. This CDR3 has 15 amino acids. From germline, CDR1 is SGHTA and CDR2 FQGTGA. Trimming took 6 bases from V and 3 from J; bases not matched to a gene: 8. In nucleotides, the CDR3 is TGTGCCAGCAGTCTAGCGGGAGCAGGGGGCTACGAGCAGTACTTC. It codes for CASSLAGAGGYEQYF.

In its sample, this clonotype was seen a few times. This sequence joins TRBV20-1 and TRBJ2-3, with TRBD1 matching 9 bases. This CDR3 has 15 residues. V trimming: 2 bases; J trimming: 5 bases; junction bases outside the gene matches: 8. In germline, CDR1 is DFQATT, CDR2 SNEGSKA (reference sequence). CDR3 loop: CSARSWGQGGDTQYF. DNA of the CDR3: TGCAGTGCTAGATCCTGGGGACAGGGTGGAGATACGCAGTATTTT.

The chain uses TRBV7-9 and TRBJ1-2, with D unresolved. The CDR3 consists of 12 residues. The germline V gene has CDR1 SEHNR and CDR2 FQNEAQ (reference sequence). The V end was cut by 1 base, the J end by 8 bases, with 8 bases between. CDR3 protein: CASSLGATGYTF. As DNA, the CDR3 is TGTGCCAGCAGCTTAGGGGCCACAGGCTACACCTTC. Drawing the rest from reference TRBV7-9 and TRBJ1-2, the complete variable domain is DTGVSQNPRHKITKRGQNVTFRCDPISEHNRLYWYRQTLGQGPEFLTYFQNEAQLEKSRLLSDRFSAERPKGSFSTLEIQRTEQGDSAMYLCASSLGATGYTFGSGTRLTVV.

The DNA of the CDR3 is TGCAGCGTTGACGGCCTAGCGGAAGACAAAAGCCAAGAGACCCAGTACTTC. Translation: CSVDGLAEDKSQETQYF. The genes are TRBV29-1 and TRBJ2-5; 7 nucleotides line up with TRBD2. The CDR3 contains 17 residues. Germline CDR1 and CDR2: SQVTM and ANQGSEA. The J segment lost 1 base and the V segment lost 3 bases, leaving 14 bases of the junction unmatched.

This clonotype was found many times. The chain carries TRBV29-1 and TRBJ2-3, with TRBD2 matching over 7 bases. With V trimmed by 8 bases and J by 7 bases, 18 bases remained unmatched. The germline V gene encodes CDR1 SQVTM and CDR2 ANQGSEA. The CDR3 is 15 residues long. The CDR3 DNA follows: TGCAGCCTTGTGGGAGGGCGGGAGACCTGGAATACGCAGTATTTT. Its protein product is CSLVGGRETWNTQYF.